These 20 T cell receptor beta chains were sequenced from one sample in a study of CD8 T cells in ankylosing spondylitis. Study results and limitations: Made up of about eight highly homologous variants, a TCR beta motif appeared characteristic of ankylosing spondylitis blood.

Their cognate antigens are unknown. TCRdb fed the 5' RACE reads into MiXCR, producing one record per CDR3 protein. The sample carries 450,000 or so distinct CDR3 sequences, about 24% recorded once. What was sequenced was blood, either unsorted or a sorted T cell fraction (not recorded which). The receptor source for this set is a male donor with ankylosing spondylitis.

In this sample, this clonotype turned up a few times. The chain has TRBV7-9 and TRBJ1-2; D possibly corresponds to TRBD1 (5 bases). The CDR3 runs 15 residues. V lost 5 bases and J lost 5, with 18 bases in between. Germline V CDR1 and CDR2: SEHNR, FQNEAQ (reference sequence). This CDR3 is CASSRIQVVDYGYTF. The CDR3, as DNA: TGTGCCAGCAGCCGTATACAGGTTGTGGATTATGGCTACACCTTC.

This clonotype was seen only a few times. The chain joins TRBV3-1 to TRBJ2-1; D gene uncertain. V was cut by 5 bases and J by 5 bases, with 16 bases left in between. Germline V gene lookup returns CDR1 LGHDT and CDR2 YNNKEL (reference sequence). The length of the CDR3 is 15 residues. CDR3 sequence: CASSDQPVRNNEQFF. The CDR3 coding sequence is TGTGCCAGCAGCGACCAGCCAGTTCGTAACAATGAGCAGTTCTTC.

The V gene is TRBV11-2, the J gene TRBJ2-1, with D maybe TRBD2 (6 bases). This CDR3 has 15 residues. The V gene's germline CDR1 is SGHAT and CDR2 FQNNGV. V dropped 7 bases and J dropped 5 bases, with 18 bases sitting between them. The CDR3 DNA is TGTGCCAGCATCCTCCTAGCGTGGGGTCACAATGAGCAGTTCTTC. It codes for CASILLAWGHNEQFF.

The rearrangement joins TRBV19 to TRBJ2-2; no firm D call. The CDR3 runs to 14 residues. The germline V gene has CDR1 LNHDA and CDR2 SQIVND (reference sequence). The V and J ends lost 11 bases and 4 bases respectively, with 17 bases between them. CDR3 nucleotides: TGTGCCTCCTCCGTTAGGGTCTTCACCGGGGAGCTGTTTTTT. It yields the protein CASSVRVFTGELFF.

This clonotype was picked up a small number of times. The chain recombines TRBV25-1 with TRBJ2-5; the match to TRBD2 covers 13 bases. Trimming took 3 bases from V and 5 from J; bases not matched to a gene: 3. This CDR3 is built from 15 residues. Germline loops: CDR1 MGHDK, CDR2 SYGVNS. As DNA, the CDR3 is TGTGCCAGCAGTGATGGACTAGCGGGGGTTGAGACCCAGTACTTC. Its translation: CASSDGLAGVETQYF. The whole variable domain, filled in from reference TRBV25-1 and TRBJ2-5, reads EADIYQTPRYLVIGTGKKITLECSQTMGHDKMYWYQQDPGMELHLIHYSYGVNSTEKGDLSSESTVSRIRTEHFPLTLESARPSHTSQYLCASSDGLAGVETQYFGPGTRLLVL.

In its sample, this clonotype was seen a few times. The chain joins TRBV7-9 to TRBJ1-4; weak D call: TRBD1 (6 bases). CDR3 length: 15 amino acids. V gave up 3 bases and J gave up 6 bases, with 14 bases separating them. From germline, CDR1 is SEHNR and CDR2 FQNEAQ (reference sequence). Here the CDR3 reads CASSLVTGLDEKLFF. The DNA for the CDR3 is TGTGCCAGCAGCTTGGTTACAGGGCTGGATGAAAAACTGTTTTTT.

The chain uses TRBV20-1 and TRBJ2-7, with D unresolved. The CDR3 is made up of 11 amino acids. Germline CDR1 DFQATT, CDR2 SNEGSKA (reference sequence). V was trimmed by 7 bases and J by 3 bases, leaving 10 bases between them. Written as DNA, the CDR3 is TGCAGTGTAAGGTTTATCTACGAGCAGTACTTC. Translation: CSVRFIYEQYF.

The gene calls are TRBV6-5 and TRBJ2-2, with TRBD2 identical over 10 bases. With 5 bases clipped from V and 4 bases from J, the junction kept 4 bases outside the gene matches. CDR1 and CDR2 (germline): MNHEY, SVGAGI. The CDR3 is 15 amino acids. CDR3 DNA sequence: TGTGCCAGCAGTACTAGCGGGATCGGCACCGGGGAGCTGTTTTTT. As protein: CASSTSGIGTGELFF.

This clonotype was counted only a few times. The chain joins TRBV5-5 to TRBJ2-7, with D possibly being TRBD1 (6 bases). V lost 0 bases and J 11 bases, leaving 15 bases between the germline ends. Germline values: CDR1 SGHKS, CDR2 YYEKEE (reference sequence). This CDR3 comprises 13 residues. CDR3 residues: CASSLVWDTEEYV. Here the CDR3 DNA reads TGTGCCAGCAGCTTGGTATGGGACACTGAGGAGTACGTC.

This clonotype was picked up a small number of times. The gene calls are TRBV5-1 and TRBJ1-2; the D gene is possibly TRBD1 (5 bases). The CDR3 length is 16 residues. V dropped 0 bases and J dropped 4 bases, with 16 bases sitting between them. The germline V gene has CDR1 SGHRS and CDR2 YFSETQ. CDR3 DNA: TGCGCCAGCAGCTTGGATGGTCAGGGATCCCCCTATGGCTACACCTTC. It specifies CASSLDGQGSPYGYTF.

This clonotype has at least ten counts. The rearrangement uses TRBV5-1 and TRBJ2-3, with D perhaps matching TRBD1 (6 bases). The V gene's germline CDR1 is SGHRS and CDR2 YFSETQ. Trimming shortened V by 1 base and J by 3 bases, and 6 bases separated the two germline ends. This CDR3 has 13 amino acids. DNA for the CDR3: TGCGCCAGCAGCTTGACAGGGACAGATACGCAGTATTTT. This translates into CASSLTGTDTQYF.

This clonotype has more than one count but fewer than ten. V and J are TRBV3-1 and TRBJ2-2, with D perhaps matching TRBD1 (6 bases). The V and J ends lost 2 bases and 1 base respectively, with 23 bases between them. Germline-derived CDR1 and CDR2 are LGHDT and YNNKEL (reference sequence). The CDR3 covers 20 residues. CDR3 bases: TGTGCCAGCAGCCAATATAGACCCAGGGGCAGCCAAAGGAACACCGGGGAGCTGTTTTTT. Its protein is CASSQYRPRGSQRNTGELFF.

The chain uses TRBV11-1 and TRBJ1-1; maybe TRBD1 (5 bases). The CDR3 has 18 residues. Trimming cost V 2 bases and J 1 base, with 20 bases left between them. Germline CDR1 and CDR2: SGHAT and FQDESV (reference sequence). CDR3 loop: CASSLTFVQNRKNTEAFF. The CDR3 DNA follows: TGTGCCAGCAGCTTAACGTTCGTTCAAAACAGGAAGAACACTGAAGCTTTCTTT.

J is TRBJ2-2 and V is TRBV19, with D perhaps being TRBD1 or TRBD2 (5 bases each). The germline V and J ends were trimmed by 7 bases and 0 bases, with 9 bases remaining between them. Germline V CDR1 and CDR2: LNHDA, SQIVND (reference sequence). This CDR3 is 14 amino acids long. CDR3: CASNRDPNTGELFF. Here the CDR3 DNA reads TGTGCCAGTAATCGGGACCCGAACACCGGGGAGCTGTTTTTT.

This clonotype showed up just a few times. V gene TRBV20-1 combines with J gene TRBJ2-5; 11 nucleotides align to TRBD2. Looked up from germline, CDR1 is DFQATT and CDR2 is SNEGSKA (reference sequence). The CDR3 is 14 residues long. With 3 bases clipped from V and 5 bases from J, the junction kept 5 bases outside the gene matches. Here the CDR3 reads CSASTSGGSETQYF. In DNA, the CDR3 is TGCAGTGCTAGTACTAGCGGGGGAAGTGAGACCCAGTACTTC.

The V call is TRBV3-1, the J call TRBJ2-5; TRBD2 might be the D (6 bases). The germline V gene encodes CDR1 LGHDT and CDR2 YNNKEL (reference sequence). The CDR3 is 16 residues long. Trimming took 1 base from V and 2 from J, leaving 14 bases between them. In DNA, the CDR3 is TGTGCCAGCAGCCAAGGGGTAGCGGCAAAGCAAGAGACCCAGTACTTC. Translated, it gives CASSQGVAAKQETQYF.

This clonotype showed up many times. The chain joins TRBV12-3 or TRBV12-4 to TRBJ1-2; possibly TRBD1 for D (5 bases). This CDR3 contains 13 residues. Deletions cut 5 bases from V and 7 bases from J, with 14 bases between. The CDR3 spells CASSLGPILGYTF. DNA for the CDR3: TGTGCCAGCAGTCTGGGACCTATTCTTGGCTACACCTTC.

This clonotype came up a few times. The chain uses TRBV12-5 and TRBJ1-5, with 9 bases identical to TRBD1. Per germline, CDR1 LGHNT and CDR2 FRNRAP. The CDR3 extends over 19 amino acids. V lost 6 bases, J lost 4 bases, and 19 bases stayed unmatched. CDR3 loop: CASGRSGGGQGPLNQPQHF. DNA of the CDR3: TGTGCTAGTGGGAGGTCAGGGGGTGGACAGGGGCCTTTGAATCAGCCCCAGCATTTT.

The chain couples TRBV24-1 to TRBJ2-1, with TRBD2 as a possible D gene (5 bases). Germline V lookup: CDR1 KGHDR, CDR2 SFDVKD. CDR3 size: 14 residues. Trimming took 1 base from V and 5 from J, leaving 8 bases between them. The CDR3 region has the DNA TGTGCCACCAGTGATTTACGGGGAAACAATGAGCAGTTCTTC. Its translation: CATSDLRGNNEQFF.

The chain has TRBV12-3 or TRBV12-4 and TRBJ1-1; perhaps TRBD1 as D (5 bases). The CDR3 has 16 residues. Trimming stripped 2 bases from V and 2 bases from J, with 15 bases between. The CDR3 DNA follows: TGTGCCAGCAGTTTAAGGGGTGGCAGGTACAACACTGAAGCTTTCTTT. Amino acids: CASSLRGGRYNTEAFF.